The sequence of this T cell receptor (beta chain) was determined in a study of T cells after yellow fever vaccination. TCRdb passed the 5' RACE reads through MiXCR, listing each CDR3 protein once. This sample has 400,000 to 650,000 distinct CDR3 sequences, with roughly 22% found just once. V gave up 7 bases and J gave up 9 bases, with 13 bases separating them. The V gene's germline CDR1 is SNHLY and CDR2 FYNNEI. This CDR3 spans 13 amino acids. Only a few counts were recorded for this clonotype. Its antigen is as yet unknown. Study-wide results and caveats: Abundant clonotypes from the bulk population could contaminate FACS-sorted repertoires.

The chain recombines TRBV2 with TRBJ1-6; D is unclear. This TCR came from a man aged 18 to 29 who received the YFV17D yellow fever vaccine. The sequenced sample was PBMCs, obtained around 3 weeks after the first yellow fever vaccination. The CDR3 reads CASIRTAGSPLHF. CDR3 DNA sequence: TGTGCCAGCATTCGGACGGCGGGTTCACCCCTCCACTTT.